This TCR beta chain was sequenced for a study of shared clonotypes between healthy human individuals. General study findings and limits: Generation probability values for non-shared clonotypes were lower than those for clonotypes shared by all four donors.

Terminally differentiated effector memory CD45RA+ cells were left out of the naive CD8 fraction, which was CD45RO-negative and positively selected for CCR7. Regarding this clone: What it recognizes is unknown.

It was across several immunoSEQ plates that each subset's genomic DNA was evenly split. Profiled with immunoSEQ multiplex PCR; TCRdb holds only in-frame clones, not every one. The profile shows 700,000 to 950,000 clones, 96% of them singletons. With 11 bases removed from V and 6 bases from J, the gap between germline ends came to 16 bases. The CDR3 consists of 12 residues. Germline CDR1 reads SNHLY; CDR2 reads FYNNEI. The material sequenced was naive CD8+ T cells sorted from blood. The TCR originated in a man aged 25-40 years in good health. This chain links TRBV2 with TRBJ1-2; D gene unclear. CDR3 region: CAPIGRADGYTF. The CDR3 DNA reads TGTGCCCCCATAGGGAGGGCTGATGGCTACACCTTC.